Presented here are 15 T cell receptor beta chains from one specimen sequenced in a study of T cell repertoires in ileal Crohn's disease. Clones were read by immunoSEQ multiplex PCR, and TCRdb kept only the in-frame ones, dropping some. Of fewer than 6,500 clones in the sample, roughly 87% are singletons; the top ten hold approximately 4.3%. The sequencing sample was made of ileal tissue. These TCRs come from an adult with Crohn's disease.

This chain joins TRBV5-6 and TRBJ2-7, with D perhaps matching TRBD2 (5 bases). The V end was cut by 4 bases, the J end by 7 bases, with 18 bases between. Germline assignment: CDR1 SGHDT and CDR2 YYEEEE. The CDR3 has 14 amino acids. The CDR3 nucleotides are TGTGCCAGCAGCCTCCGGACGGGGTTGGGAGAGCAGTACTTC. This sequence encodes CASSLRTGLGEQYF.

This rearrangement joins TRBV29-1 to TRBJ1-4; D unclear. V was clipped by 5 bases and J by 8 bases, with 21 bases between them. This CDR3 comprises 15 residues. The germline V gene has CDR1 SQVTM and CDR2 ANQGSEA. In DNA form, the CDR3 reads TGCAGCGTTTCCCCGCGGGTGGGAGTTGGGGAAAAACTGTTTTTT. Its translation: CSVSPRVGVGEKLFF.

CDR3: CASSSGGAGETQYF. Here the CDR3 DNA reads TGTGCCAGCAGCTCGGGGGGGGCCGGTGAGACCCAGTACTTC. This sequence joins TRBV5-8 and TRBJ2-5, with 8 bases fitting TRBD2. J gave up 5 bases and V 3 bases, and 6 bases lay outside the gene matches. Germline CDR1 is SGHTS and CDR2 is YDEGEE. The CDR3 runs to 14 residues. The variable domain in full, with the rest retrieved from reference TRBV5-8 and TRBJ2-5, is EAGVTQSPTHLIKTRGQQATLRCSPISGHTSVYWYQQALGLGLQFLLWYDEGEERNRGNFPPRFSGRQFPNYSSELNVNALELEDSALYLCASSSGGAGETQYFGPGTRLLVL.

The CDR3 region is CASRRLAGGITDTQYF. The CDR3 DNA follows: TGTGCCAGCAGGCGACTAGCGGGGGGTATAACAGATACGCAGTATTTT. The chain recombines TRBV2 with TRBJ2-3, with 13 bases aligning to TRBD2. CDR1 is SNHLY, CDR2 FYNNEI, per germline. The J segment lost 3 bases and the V segment lost 6 bases, leaving 6 bases of the junction unmatched. The CDR3 totals 16 residues.

The chain joins TRBV9 to TRBJ1-2; D remains unclear. Germline V CDR1 and CDR2: SGDLS, YYNGEE. Trimming took 4 bases from V and 8 from J, leaving 21 bases between them. The CDR3 runs 15 residues. The CDR3 nucleotides are TGTGCCAGCAGCCCAAGAGGACCCATACCGGAAGGCTACACCTTC. Translation gives CASSPRGPIPEGYTF.

The chain combines TRBV6-1 with TRBJ2-7, with 12 positions matching TRBD2. In germline, CDR1 is MNHNS, CDR2 SASEGT. This CDR3 region has 15 residues. The trim removed 6 bases at V and 5 bases at J, leaving 8 bases unmatched. The CDR3 is CASRPGTSGSHEQYF. For the CDR3, the DNA is TGTGCCAGCAGGCCCGGGACTAGCGGGTCCCACGAGCAGTACTTC.

The V and J genes are TRBV29-1 and TRBJ1-1; D perhaps matches TRBD1 (6 bases). The CDR3 sequence is 13 residues long. V was trimmed by 8 bases and J by 8 bases, leaving 21 bases between them. Germline CDR1 SQVTM, CDR2 ANQGSEA. The CDR3 DNA reads TGCAGCCTGAGCGTTGACCCAGGGGACGAAGCTTTCTTT. This encodes CSLSVDPGDEAFF.

The chain uses TRBV30 and TRBJ1-5, with D uncertain. The CDR3 contains 13 residues. V was cut by 4 bases and J by 0 bases, with 7 bases left in between. The germline CDR1 and CDR2 sequences are GTSNPN and SVGIG (reference sequence). DNA for the CDR3: TGTGCCTGGAACGGAGATAGCAATCAGCCCCAGCATTTT. Residues: CAWNGDSNQPQHF.

This clone was detected only a few times. Within the sample, other DNA sequences also encode this same CDR3. The rearrangement links TRBV29-1 to TRBJ2-5; no firm D call. Deletions cut 7 bases from V and 2 bases from J, with 8 bases between. From germline, CDR1 is SQVTM and CDR2 ANQGSEA. The CDR3 length is 11 residues. CDR3 DNA sequence: TGCAGCGGGCTGGAACAAGAGACCCAGTACTTC. The encoded protein is CSGLEQETQYF.

The chain employs TRBV27 and TRBJ1-5; 8 nucleotides line up with TRBD1. From germline, CDR1 is MNHEY and CDR2 SMNVEV (reference sequence). V gave up 5 bases and J gave up 10 bases; unmatched junction bases: 13. The CDR3 is made up of 15 amino acids. The chain's CDR3 is CASSTGTGSFQPQHF. The CDR3, as DNA: TGTGCCAGCAGTACAGGGACAGGATCTTTTCAACCCCAGCATTTT.

The chain employs TRBV4-2 and TRBJ2-3; 10 nucleotides line up with TRBD2. The CDR3 is 18 amino acids. In germline, CDR1 is LGHNA, CDR2 YNFKEQ. V trimming: 4 bases; J trimming: 1 base; junction bases outside the gene matches: 11. CDR3 DNA sequence: TGTGCCAGCAGCCCCGGGAGCGGGGGGGCGTTGGGCACAGATACGCAGTATTTT. This codes for CASSPGSGGALGTDTQYF.

This clone was seen only once. This chain connects TRBV29-1 to TRBJ2-4; D unclear. Germline CDR1 SQVTM, CDR2 ANQGSEA. The CDR3 sequence is 15 residues long. Trimming removed 3 bases from V and 0 bases from J, with 12 bases in between. The CDR3 spells CSVEMRRIAKNIQYF. The CDR3 nucleotides read TGCAGCGTTGAGATGCGCAGGATAGCCAAAAACATTCAGTACTTC. The full variable domain, with the rest looked up from reference TRBV29-1 and TRBJ2-4, is SAVISQKPSRDICQRGTSLTIQCQVDSQVTMMFWYRQQPGQSLTLIATANQGSEATYESGFVIDKFPISRPNLTFSTLTVSNMSPEDSSIYLCSVEMRRIAKNIQYFGAGTRLSVL.

This clone was detected a few times. In the same sample, other DNA sequences code for this CDR3. The chain is built from TRBV6-5 and TRBJ2-3; a possible D gene is TRBD1 (5 bases). CDR1 is MNHEY and CDR2 is SVGAGI in the germline V gene. The CDR3 extends over 14 amino acids. Trimming stripped 2 bases from V and 3 bases from J, with 9 bases between. As DNA, the CDR3 is TGTGCCAGCAGTTACAAGCAGGGTACAGATACGCAGTATTTT. As protein: CASSYKQGTDTQYF.

The chain has TRBV2 and TRBJ2-1; maybe TRBD1 (6 bases). Trimming took off 4 bases at V and 5 bases at J, with 21 bases between the two ends. The CDR3 is 17 amino acids. From germline, CDR1 is SNHLY and CDR2 FYNNEI. Here the CDR3 reads CASSGNRDTPLNNEQFF. For the CDR3, the DNA is TGTGCCAGCAGTGGGAACCGGGACACGCCCTTGAACAATGAGCAGTTCTTC.

The chain has TRBV12-2 and TRBJ1-3. TRBV12-2 is a known pseudogene. The CDR3 runs 16 residues. Here the CDR3 DNA reads TGTGCAAGTCGCTTAGTGTCCCGATGCTCTGGAAACACCATATATTTT. This translates into CASRLVSRCSGNTIYF.